This record looks at one TCR beta chain sequence and its context. This record belongs to a study of CD8+ T cells in alopecia areata. PBMC-derived CD4+ and CD8+ T cells were sorted. After isolation, RNA underwent reverse transcription to generate cDNA as the sequencing template. The protocol was immunoSEQ multiplex PCR, while the TCRdb copy is restricted to in-frame clones and leaves out a portion. The top ten hold around 8.8% of the sample, which has approximately 100,000 clones, approximately 52% seen once. The CDR3 sequence is 15 residues long. The germline V and J ends were trimmed by 1 base and 0 bases, with 7 bases remaining between them. From germline, CDR1 is SEHNR and CDR2 FQNEAQ (reference sequence).

The V gene is TRBV7-9, the J gene TRBJ1-5; D remains unclear. The clonotype comes from a human donor in good health. Sequenced sample: CD4+ T cells sorted from blood. The CDR3 reads CASSLGPYSNQPQHF. The CDR3 DNA sequence: TGTGCCAGCAGCTTAGGACCTTATAGCAATCAGCCCCAGCATTTT.